A single sample gave rise to the 29 T cell receptor beta chains below, sequenced in a study of a mutant IDH1 vaccine in newly diagnosed glioma. Time point in this sample: baseline, week 1 (first vaccination visit). Specified treatment: pre-vaccination baseline after standard-of-care therapy. Using immunoSEQ multiplex PCR, the repertoire was profiled, and TCRdb retains in-frame clones only, with some absent. The sample lists around 87,000 clones; roughly 80% were seen once. This specimen consisted of PBMCs, obtained from a glioma patient treated with radiotherapy, temozolomide or both. All receptors come from a woman aged 50 to 60 with glioma.

CDR3 region: CASSAPEAGGTDTQYF. The CDR3 DNA is TGTGCCAGCAGCGCTCCGGAGGCAGGGGGCACAGATACGCAGTATTTT. The chain uses TRBV9 and TRBJ2-3; D is possibly TRBD1 (6 bases). The V end was cut by 3 bases, the J end by 1 base, with 15 bases between. The germline V gene encodes CDR1 SGDLS and CDR2 YYNGEE. This CDR3 has 16 residues.

The chain employs TRBV19 and TRBJ1-2, with D maybe TRBD1 (5 bases). V was shortened by 0 bases and J by 8 bases, with 13 bases between the two germline ends. The CDR3 loop spans 14 amino acids. Germline CDR1 is LNHDA and CDR2 is SQIVND (reference sequence). This CDR3 is CASSIDDQGLGYTF. The CDR3 DNA reads as TGTGCCAGTAGTATAGATGACCAGGGTCTCGGCTACACCTTC.

The CDR3, as DNA: TGTGCCATCAGTGGTGAGCGGGGCGTAACCTACGAGCAGTACTTC. Translated, it gives CAISGERGVTYEQYF. The genes are TRBV10-3 and TRBJ2-7; 7 bases align to TRBD2. J was trimmed by 2 bases and V by 4 bases; bases with no gene match: 8. Per the germline V gene, CDR1 is ENHRY and CDR2 is SYGVKD. There are 15 residues in the CDR3.

J is TRBJ2-7 and V is TRBV2; D gene uncertain. The CDR3 is 11 amino acids. In germline, CDR1 is SNHLY, CDR2 FYNNEI. V lost 3 bases and J lost 3, with 3 bases in between. CDR3 sequence (DNA): TGTGCCAGCAGTGAGGGCTACGAGCAGTACTTC. Residues: CASSEGYEQYF.

The V gene is TRBV2, the J gene TRBJ2-5; 9 nucleotides line up with TRBD1. Germline CDR1 reads SNHLY; CDR2 reads FYNNEI. The V segment lost 5 bases and the J segment 5 bases; nucleotides outside the gene matches: 6. This CDR3 is built from 14 residues. CDR3 sequence reads: CASSSQGASETQYF. The DNA of the CDR3 is TGTGCCAGCAGTTCACAGGGGGCCTCGGAGACCCAGTACTTC.

The genes are TRBV27 and TRBJ2-7; D is possibly TRBD2 (6 bases). Germline V gene data show CDR1 as MNHEY and CDR2 as SMNVEV (reference sequence). The CDR3 has 16 amino acids. V lost 3 bases and J lost 6, with 21 bases in between. The CDR3 region has the DNA TGTGCCAGCAGTTTCCTAGGGACTTCAAAAGAGCGCGAGCAGTACTTC. It is translated as CASSFLGTSKEREQYF.

The chain combines TRBV25-1 with TRBJ2-1; no firm D call. The CDR3 is 13 residues long. CDR1 MGHDK and CDR2 SYGVNS come from the germline V gene. V lost 6 bases, J lost 3 bases, and 9 bases lay in between. CDR3 residues: CASSPSVYNEQFF. CDR3 DNA sequence: TGTGCCAGCAGCCCTTCGGTCTACAATGAGCAGTTCTTC. Together with reference TRBV25-1 and TRBJ2-1, the CDR3 gives the full variable domain: EADIYQTPRYLVIGTGKKITLECSQTMGHDKMYWYQQDPGMELHLIHYSYGVNSTEKGDLSSESTVSRIRTEHFPLTLESARPSHTSQYLCASSPSVYNEQFFGPGTRLTVL.

The sample holds a few counts of this clone. The chain employs TRBV9 and TRBJ1-1; a possible D gene is TRBD1 (5 bases). Trimming took off 1 base at V and 4 bases at J, with 11 bases between the two ends. The V gene's germline CDR1 is SGDLS and CDR2 YYNGEE. The CDR3 is 14 residues long. Written as DNA, the CDR3 is TGTGCCAGCAGCGTAAGGGGTGGAGGCACTGAAGCTTTCTTT. It codes for CASSVRGGGTEAFF. The entire variable domain, with the rest obtained from reference TRBV9 and TRBJ1-1, is as follows: DSGVTQTPKHLITATGQRVTLRCSPRSGDLSVYWYQQSLDQGLQFLIQYYNGEERAKGNILERFSAQQFPDLHSELNLSSLELGDSALYFCASSVRGGGTEAFFGQGTRLTVV.

This clone was seen a few times. The rearrangement joins TRBV18 to TRBJ1-6; D gene uncertain. CDR3 size: 14 residues. V was pared by 6 bases and J by 3 bases, with 9 bases between. CDR1 and CDR2 (germline): KGHSH, LQKENI. CDR3 protein: CASSYRDYNSPLHF. The CDR3 coding sequence is TGTGCCAGCTCGTATAGGGACTATAATTCACCCCTCCACTTT.

This clone was detected only a few times. V and J are TRBV5-1 and TRBJ1-1, with D unresolved. CDR3 length: 14 residues. Per germline, CDR1 SGHRS and CDR2 YFSETQ. Between the trimmed V and J ends, which lost 0 bases and 4 bases, there was a span of 10 bases. The CDR3 reads CASSLEALSTEAFF. Here the CDR3 DNA reads TGCGCCAGCAGCTTGGAGGCATTGAGCACTGAAGCTTTCTTT.

The chain carries TRBV5-6 and TRBJ1-1, with TRBD1 matching over 8 bases. Trimming at V came to 4 bases and at J to 1 base, leaving 3 bases not matched to a gene. The CDR3 is 14 amino acids. Germline CDR1 SGHDT, CDR2 YYEEEE. Here the CDR3 reads CASSRDRTNTEAFF. CDR3 nucleotide sequence: TGTGCCAGCAGCCGGGACAGGACGAACACTGAAGCTTTCTTT.

This rearrangement joins TRBV11-3 to TRBJ1-6; TRBD1 might be the D (6 bases). Trimming took off 5 bases at V and 6 bases at J, with 11 bases between the two ends. Looked up from germline, CDR1 is SGHNT and CDR2 is YENEEA. This CDR3 comprises 14 residues. The CDR3 sequence is CASSREGGNSPLHF. The CDR3, as DNA: TGTGCCAGCAGCCGGGAAGGGGGTAATTCACCCCTCCACTTT.

This sequence joins TRBV18 and TRBJ1-4; no firm D call. Germline V gene lookup returns CDR1 KGHSH and CDR2 LQKENI. The CDR3 sequence is 16 residues long. Trimming took 4 bases from V and 8 from J, leaving 20 bases between them. The CDR3, as DNA: TGTGCCAGCTCACGACTAGGACTGGGAGTGGACGAAAAACTGTTTTTT. Its translation: CASSRLGLGVDEKLFF.

This chain connects TRBV7-2 to TRBJ2-1; D perhaps matches TRBD1 (6 bases). V was clipped by 5 bases and J by 4 bases, with 18 bases between them. This CDR3 is 16 amino acids long. Per the germline V gene, CDR1 is SGHTA and CDR2 is FQGNSA. The CDR3 here is CASSPSGTQRYNEQFF. DNA for the CDR3: TGTGCCAGCAGCCCATCCGGGACACAGAGGTACAATGAGCAGTTCTTC.

The gene calls are TRBV12-5 and TRBJ1-5; possibly TRBD1 for D (6 bases). Germline CDR1 and CDR2: LGHNT and FRNRAP. Trimming took off 6 bases at V and 3 bases at J, with 15 bases between the two ends. This CDR3 spans 15 amino acids. CDR3 protein: CASGLGTTDNQPQHF. The CDR3 nucleotides are TGTGCTAGTGGCCTTGGGACAACGGACAATCAGCCCCAGCATTTT.

The chain recombines TRBV5-4 with TRBJ1-2; maybe TRBD1 (6 bases). With 4 bases removed from V and 14 bases from J, the gap between germline ends came to 18 bases. The CDR3 has 12 amino acids. The germline V gene encodes CDR1 SGHNT and CDR2 YYREEE (reference sequence). The CDR3 spells CASSPNVQGWTF. In nucleotides, the CDR3 is TGTGCCAGCAGCCCAAATGTACAGGGATGGACCTTC.

V is TRBV13 and J is TRBJ2-3, with D maybe TRBD2 (6 bases). Trimming stripped 1 base from V and 5 bases from J, with 10 bases between. Germline V gene data show CDR1 as PRHDT and CDR2 as FYEKMQ (reference sequence). CDR3 length: 14 residues. The CDR3 sequence is CASSLAGVEDTQYF. CDR3 nucleotide sequence: TGTGCCAGCAGCTTAGCGGGGGTTGAAGATACGCAGTATTTT.

The J gene is TRBJ1-4, the V gene TRBV6-6; D gene unclear. CDR1 is MNHNY and CDR2 is SVGAGI in the germline V gene (reference sequence). V lost 2 bases and J 0 bases, leaving 10 bases between the germline ends. The CDR3 runs to 16 residues. DNA of the CDR3: TGTGCCAGCAGTTACGGGGAGAGAGCAACTAATGAAAAACTGTTTTTT. Amino acids: CASSYGERATNEKLFF.

The J gene is TRBJ1-2, the V gene TRBV29-1, with D perhaps TRBD1 (5 bases). Germline values: CDR1 SQVTM, CDR2 ANQGSEA. Trimming removed 8 bases at V and 7 bases at J, with 20 bases between. The CDR3 is made up of 13 amino acids. Here the CDR3 DNA reads TGCAGCACCGTTATTGGGACGCGGCCTGGCTACACCTTC. Translating it yields CSTVIGTRPGYTF.

This chain joins TRBV7-9 and TRBJ2-2; D remains ambiguous. The ends were cut back, 5 bases at V and 2 bases at J, with 6 bases in the middle. Germline assignment: CDR1 SEHNR and CDR2 FQNEAQ (reference sequence). This CDR3 has 13 residues. The CDR3 region is CASSGINTGELFF. CDR3 in DNA: TGTGCCAGCAGCGGAATTAACACCGGGGAGCTGTTTTTT.

This chain links TRBV29-1 with TRBJ2-2, with 8 bases lining up with TRBD1. After removal of 6 bases from V and 4 bases from J, the junction contained 4 bases not matched to a gene. The CDR3 has 13 residues. Germline V gives CDR1 SQVTM, CDR2 ANQGSEA. The CDR3 DNA sequence: TGCAGCGTCGGGACAGGAAGCACCGGGGAGCTGTTTTTT. Translated, it gives CSVGTGSTGELFF.

The CDR3 spells CASSSGQFNSPLHF. DNA of the CDR3: TGTGCCAGCAGCTCGGGACAGTTTAATTCACCCCTCCACTTT. The V gene is TRBV7-2, the J gene TRBJ1-6; TRBD1 aligns across 7 bases. The germline CDR1 and CDR2 sequences are SGHTA and FQGNSA. This CDR3 region has 14 residues. The trim removed 4 bases at V and 6 bases at J, leaving 3 bases unmatched.

The V call is TRBV6-6, the J call TRBJ1-2, with 9 bases matching TRBD1. J lost 2 bases, V lost 7 bases, and 5 bases had no gene match. Germline CDR1 is MNHNY and CDR2 is SVGAGI (reference sequence). The CDR3 has 14 residues. This CDR3 reads CASTNDRGNYGYTF. DNA for the CDR3: TGTGCCAGCACCAACGACAGGGGGAACTATGGCTACACCTTC.

This chain links TRBV25-1 with TRBJ2-7, with D unresolved. The germline V and J ends were trimmed by 3 bases and 4 bases, with 10 bases remaining between them. The CDR3 loop spans 13 amino acids. Germline CDR1 is MGHDK and CDR2 is SYGVNS. CDR3 nucleotide sequence: TGTGCCAGCAGTGATCCGGTGGAATACGAGCAGTACTTC. It is translated as CASSDPVEYEQYF.

This sequence joins TRBV7-8 and TRBJ2-5; 10 bases are shared with TRBD2. CDR1 SGHVS and CDR2 FQNEAQ come from the germline V gene. CDR3 length: 13 amino acids. Unmatched junction bases numbered 3, after V lost 5 bases and J lost 6 bases. This CDR3 is CASSGTSAKTQYF. CDR3 bases: TGTGCCAGCAGCGGGACTAGCGCCAAGACCCAGTACTTC.

The chain uses TRBV7-9 and TRBJ2-5; no firm D call. V was shortened by 1 base and J by 5 bases, with 14 bases between the two germline ends. This CDR3 is 15 amino acids long. The V gene's germline CDR1 is SEHNR and CDR2 FQNEAQ (reference sequence). In nucleotides, the CDR3 is TGTGCCAGCAGCTTAGTTCGCAAGGGTGCGGAGACCCAGTACTTC. Translation gives CASSLVRKGAETQYF.

This chain links TRBV7-2 with TRBJ1-1, with D uncertain. The germline gives CDR1 SGHTA, CDR2 FQGNSA. Trimming pared 3 bases from V and 10 bases from J, leaving 15 bases between. The CDR3 loop spans 13 amino acids. This chain's CDR3 is CASSLVSQRRAFF. The CDR3 DNA reads TGTGCCAGCAGCTTGGTCAGCCAAAGGAGAGCTTTCTTT.

This chain links TRBV9 with TRBJ1-1; 8 bases are shared with TRBD1. In germline, CDR1 is SGDLS, CDR2 YYNGEE. The CDR3 runs 16 residues. The V segment lost 2 bases and the J segment 2 bases; nucleotides outside the gene matches: 8. The CDR3 coding sequence is TGTGCCAGCAGCGTTTCCCCGGGACAGGTCAACACTGAAGCTTTCTTT. Translation: CASSVSPGQVNTEAFF.

CDR3 nucleotide sequence: TGTGCCAGCAGCGTGGCAGGGGTTTATGGCTACACCTTC. This translates into CASSVAGVYGYTF. The rearrangement links TRBV9 to TRBJ1-2; perhaps TRBD1 as D (6 bases). Germline CDR1 SGDLS, CDR2 YYNGEE. There are 13 residues in the CDR3. The V and J ends lost 2 bases and 5 bases respectively, with 10 bases between them. Combining the CDR3 with reference TRBV9 and TRBJ1-2 gives the whole variable domain DSGVTQTPKHLITATGQRVTLRCSPRSGDLSVYWYQQSLDQGLQFLIQYYNGEERAKGNILERFSAQQFPDLHSELNLSSLELGDSALYFCASSVAGVYGYTFGSGTRLTVV.